These 9 T cell receptor beta chains originate from one sample sequenced in a study of siplizumab effects on memory and regulatory T cells. The assay was immunoSEQ multiplex PCR, and TCRdb's table has in-frame clones only and misses some. The sample contains nearly 85,000 clones, over 80% of which appear only once. What was sequenced was Tregs sorted from blood. These receptor sequences come from a human donor in good health.

Concerning this clone: The junction shows a germline mismatch at one end, possibly a read error. The chain has TRBV4-1 and TRBJ2-3; tentatively, D is TRBD1 or TRBD2 (5 bases each). This CDR3 is built from 13 residues. From germline, CDR1 is MGHRA and CDR2 YSYEKL. This CDR3 is CASSQLDVGTLDF. The CDR3 bases are TGCGCCAGCAGCCAACTAGATGTCGGGACCCTAGATTTT.

The chain recombines TRBV5-6 with TRBJ2-7; no firm D call. CDR1 is SGHDT and CDR2 is YYEEEE in the germline V gene. The CDR3 is 14 amino acids. The V end was cut by 0 bases, the J end by 2 bases, with 9 bases between. CDR3 coding DNA: TGTGCCAGCAGCTTGGGGAACGGAGCCTACGAGCAGTACTTC. As protein: CASSLGNGAYEQYF.

This clone was detected only a few times. The V call is TRBV4-2, the J call TRBJ2-3; 7 bases line up with TRBD2. The V segment lost 4 bases and the J segment 0 bases; nucleotides outside the gene matches: 7. The V gene's germline CDR1 is LGHNA and CDR2 YNFKEQ. The CDR3 runs 16 residues. The CDR3 protein is CASSLTRGGSTDTQYF. The CDR3 nucleotides are TGTGCCAGCAGCCTTACGCGCGGGGGTAGCACAGATACGCAGTATTTT.

Here the CDR3 reads CASSPQPPGTYSNQPQHF. CDR3 coding DNA: TGTGCCAGCTCACCGCAACCGCCAGGGACATATAGCAATCAGCCCCAGCATTTT. This rearrangement joins TRBV18 to TRBJ1-5; possible D gene TRBD1, 6 bases. The ends were cut back, 3 bases at V and 0 bases at J, with 18 bases in the middle. This CDR3 contains 18 residues. Germline V lookup: CDR1 KGHSH, CDR2 LQKENI.

CDR3 sequence (DNA): TGTGCCAGCAGTTTTCGTCAGGGATACGGTGGAAACACCATATATTTT. It translates to CASSFRQGYGGNTIYF. The rearrangement joins TRBV6-5 to TRBJ1-3, with D possibly TRBD1 on 5 matching bases. Germline-derived CDR1 and CDR2 are MNHEY and SVGAGI. CDR3 length equals 16 residues. Trimming left V 4 bases short and J 3 bases short, with 16 bases between.

The rearrangement links TRBV6-6 to TRBJ2-3; the D is unclear. Trimming removed 7 bases at V and 1 base at J, with 9 bases between. This CDR3 comprises 13 residues. CDR1 MNHNY and CDR2 SVGAGI come from the germline V gene (reference sequence). The CDR3 loop reads CASKSRGTDTQYF. In DNA form, the CDR3 reads TGTGCCAGCAAGTCCCGGGGCACAGATACGCAGTATTTT.

The CDR3 DNA reads as TGTGCCAGCAGCTTAGGACAGGGGGTTAAAGAGACCCAGTACTTC. Its translation is CASSLGQGVKETQYF. The J gene is TRBJ2-5, the V gene TRBV11-1, with 9 bases lining up with TRBD1. J lost 3 bases, V lost 1 base, and 3 bases had no gene match. CDR3 size: 15 residues. Germline CDR1 reads SGHAT; CDR2 reads FQDESV (reference sequence).

The V gene is TRBV28, the J gene TRBJ1-2; D is unclear. V was shortened by 11 bases and J by 7 bases, with 14 bases between the two germline ends. The CDR3 sequence is 11 residues long. Germline V gene sequence: CDR1 MDHEN, CDR2 SYDVKM. In nucleotides, the CDR3 is TGTGCCCCTAGAAGGACGCTTGGCTACACCTTC. Protein sequence: CAPRRTLGYTF.

In nucleotides, the CDR3 is TGTGCCAGCAGCCCGGAGCGGGAGACGCAGTATTTT. Its translation is CASSPERETQYF. The chain couples TRBV7-6 to TRBJ2-3, with TRBD2 matching over 8 bases. There are 12 residues in the CDR3. Germline V CDR1 and CDR2: SGHVS, FNYEAQ. J lost 9 bases, V lost 5 bases, and 4 bases had no gene match.